The present entry profiles one T cell receptor beta chain with its context. These data come from a study of T-cell memory formation after mild COVID-19. Trimming left V 0 bases short and J 5 bases short, with 10 bases between. This CDR3 is 14 amino acids long. The germline V gene encodes CDR1 MNHEY and CDR2 SMNVEV (reference sequence). TCRdb re-called the 5' RACE reads with MiXCR, one entry per CDR3 protein. The top ten hold roughly 40% of the sample, which has under 150,000 distinct CDR3 sequences, approximately 22% seen once. The receptor comes from a man between 18 and 29 years old who had mild COVID-19 (a few samples of this study predate the infection). Cell type and time point are not known. The sequenced material came from PBMCs or a T cell subset sorted from them (not recorded which). This chain connects TRBV27 to TRBJ1-1; D gene unclear. Here the CDR3 DNA reads TGTGCCAGCAGTTTATCGATCCTGGGGACTGAAGCTTTCTTT. The encoded protein is CASSLSILGTEAFF.